Here is one TCR beta chain with its context. As yet, its antigen is unknown. cDNA reverse transcribed from extracted RNA served as the sequencing template. The protocol was immunoSEQ multiplex PCR, while the TCRdb copy is restricted to in-frame clones and leaves out a portion. The sample contains some 95,000 clones, around 44% of which appear only once. Lesional scalp punch biopsies and peripheral blood came from alopecia areata patients. The data were obtained in a study of CD8+ T cells in alopecia areata. General observations from the study: Among patients, TCR sharing was less clear than in mice, a difference possibly due in part to HLA diversity in the patient population. Scalp lesions, especially in alopecia totalis/universalis, had higher clonality than normal scalp. Scalp sequencing captures resident alphabeta T cells of normal skin too.

The clonotype comes from a human donor with alopecia areata. Material: CD4+ T cells sorted from blood.

CDR3 sequence (DNA): TGTGCCTGGCGCCAGGGCGTGAGCTATGGCTACACCTTC. It yields the protein CAWRQGVSYGYTF. J is TRBJ1-2 and V is TRBV30; tentatively, D is TRBD1 (5 bases). The germline V gene has CDR1 GTSNPN and CDR2 SVGIG (reference sequence). V lost 5 bases to trimming and J lost 4 bases, with 14 bases between them. CDR3 size: 13 residues.